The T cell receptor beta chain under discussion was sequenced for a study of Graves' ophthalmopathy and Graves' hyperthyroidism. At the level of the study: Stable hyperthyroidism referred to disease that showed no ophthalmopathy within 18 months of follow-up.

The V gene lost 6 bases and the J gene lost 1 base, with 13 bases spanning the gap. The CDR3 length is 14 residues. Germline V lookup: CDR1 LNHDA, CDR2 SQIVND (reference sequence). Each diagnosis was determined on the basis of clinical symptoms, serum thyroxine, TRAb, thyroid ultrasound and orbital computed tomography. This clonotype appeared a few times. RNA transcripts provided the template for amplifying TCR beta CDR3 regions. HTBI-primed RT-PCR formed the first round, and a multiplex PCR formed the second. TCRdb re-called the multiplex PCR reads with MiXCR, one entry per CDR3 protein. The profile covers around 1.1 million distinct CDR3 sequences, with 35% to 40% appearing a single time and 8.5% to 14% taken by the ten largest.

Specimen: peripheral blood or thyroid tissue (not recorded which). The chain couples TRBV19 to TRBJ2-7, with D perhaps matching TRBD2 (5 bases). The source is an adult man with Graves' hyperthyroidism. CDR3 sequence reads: CASRPSRASYEQYF. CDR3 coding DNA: TGTGCCAGTAGACCCTCGCGGGCATCCTACGAGCAGTACTTC.